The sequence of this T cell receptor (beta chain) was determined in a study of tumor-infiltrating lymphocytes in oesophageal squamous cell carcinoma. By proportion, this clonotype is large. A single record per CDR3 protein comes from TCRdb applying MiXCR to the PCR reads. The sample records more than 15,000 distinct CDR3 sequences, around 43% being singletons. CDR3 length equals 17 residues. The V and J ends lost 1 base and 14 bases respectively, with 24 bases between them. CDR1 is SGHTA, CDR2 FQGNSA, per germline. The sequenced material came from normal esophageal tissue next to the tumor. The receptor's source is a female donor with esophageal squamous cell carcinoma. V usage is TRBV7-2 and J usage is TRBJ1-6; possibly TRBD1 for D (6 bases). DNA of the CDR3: TGTGCCAGCAGCTTAGAACCCGGACAGAGCCGCGGACTCACCCTCCACTTT. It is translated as CASSLEPGQSRGLTLHF.